Here is one T cell receptor beta chain with its context. Antigen: not known. These data originate in a study of PD-1 blockade in mismatch repair-deficient tumors. Study-wide results and caveats: Tumor-resident clones, often absent from pretreatment blood, expanded after pembrolizumab and then contracted.

TCRdb's copy holds only in-frame clones and misses some; the assay was immunoSEQ multiplex PCR. The table records about 19,000 clones, approximately 80% of them present only once. CDR1 and CDR2 (germline): SGHDN, FVKESK. The junction had 6 bases not matched to a gene; V was cut back by 6 bases and J by 7 bases. The CDR3 has 13 amino acids. The TCR comes from an adult with mismatch repair-deficient cancer. Sequencing was performed on PBMCs, taken 52 weeks after starting pembrolizumab. The chain employs TRBV14 and TRBJ1-2; 9 nucleotides agree with TRBD1. The CDR3 DNA is TGTGCCAGCAGAATGACAGGGGGAGTTGGCTACACCTTC. Translated: CASRMTGGVGYTF.